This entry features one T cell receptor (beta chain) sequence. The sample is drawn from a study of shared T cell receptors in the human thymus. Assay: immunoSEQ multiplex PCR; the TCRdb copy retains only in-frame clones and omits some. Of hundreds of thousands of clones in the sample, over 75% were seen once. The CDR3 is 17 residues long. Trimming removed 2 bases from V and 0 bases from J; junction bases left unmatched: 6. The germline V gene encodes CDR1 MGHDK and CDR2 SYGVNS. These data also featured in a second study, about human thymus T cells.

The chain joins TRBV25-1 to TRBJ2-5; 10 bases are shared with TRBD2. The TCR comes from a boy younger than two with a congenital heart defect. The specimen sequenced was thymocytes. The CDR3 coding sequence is TGTGCCAGCAGTGAACATAGCGGGAGGAGGGACCAAGAGACCCAGTACTTC. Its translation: CASSEHSGRRDQETQYF.